The 2 T cell receptor beta chains presented below share a single source sample, sequenced in a study of blood T cell repertoires in COVID-19. Sequencing was performed with immunoSEQ multiplex PCR; in TCRdb, only in-frame clones are kept and a portion is missing. This table holds approximately 110,000 clones, 65% to 80% found once. Source material: peripheral blood. These receptors all come from a man between 65 and 85 years old with active or convalescent COVID-19.

This rearrangement joins TRBV3-1 (or the pseudogene TRBV3-2) to TRBJ2-5; 14 bases are a match to TRBD2. This CDR3 is built from 18 residues. J was trimmed by 5 bases and V by 6 bases; bases with no gene match: 14. Germline CDR1 reads LGHDT; CDR2 reads YNNKEL (reference sequence). CDR3 region: CASSRSPGLAGVWETQYF. The CDR3, as DNA: TGTGCCAGCAGTCGCTCCCCGGGACTAGCGGGAGTTTGGGAGACCCAGTACTTC.

The V gene is TRBV5-4, the J gene TRBJ2-1, with 12 bases aligning to TRBD2. With V trimmed by 2 bases and J by 9 bases, 6 bases remained unmatched. Germline-derived CDR1 and CDR2 are SGHNT and YYREEE (reference sequence). The CDR3 contains 15 residues. Here the CDR3 DNA reads TGTGCCAGCAGCTTTTCTAGCGGGGGGGTTGGTGAGCAGTTCTTC. Translation gives CASSFSSGGVGEQFF.